A selection of T cell receptor beta chains follows, all from one sample in a study of T-cell memory formation after mild COVID-19. TCRdb passed the 5' RACE reads through MiXCR, listing each CDR3 protein once. The repertoire includes a few hundred thousand distinct CDR3 sequences, roughly 21% of them detected once, and approximately 13% sits in the top ten. Sequencing used PBMCs or a T cell subset sorted from them (not recorded which). The receptors stem from an adult woman who had mild COVID-19 (a few samples of this study predate the infection). Cell type and time point are not known. CDR3s include the opening cysteine and the closing phenylalanine or tryptophan. Each record gives: V gene, J gene, clone size, CDR3 protein. Size values are once, few and many counts, or a class for expanded clones, and some rows have none.

TRBV5-4,TRBJ1-1,.,CASSLLQGSGTEAFF
TRBV7-9,TRBJ2-7,.,CASSSPRTGDYEQYF
TRBV6-5,TRBJ2-7,many,CASSYSGAPYEQYF
TRBV7-3,TRBJ2-4,few,CASSSPGRIQYF
TRBV24-1,TRBJ2-5,many,CATSDPRAYQETQYF
TRBV7-8,TRBJ2-7,many,CASSFRFRPFTYEQYF
TRBV7-8,TRBJ1-2,few,CASSLAGNGGYTF
TRBV7-6,TRBJ1-2,.,CASSRTGDRSLLYGYTF
TRBV12-3/TRBV12-4,TRBJ1-2,few,CASRGEEGALGYTF
TRBV6-2/TRBV6-3,TRBJ2-7,.,CASSYRELTYEQYF
TRBV5-1,TRBJ2-5,few,CASRLDGDGGYQETQYF
TRBV5-5,TRBJ1-6,many,CASSLEPTNLPSPLHF
TRBV29-1,TRBJ1-2,.,CSVLTGTNYGYTF
TRBV29-1,TRBJ1-2,few,CSVGDPGAPNYGYTF
TRBV20-1,TRBJ1-5,few,CSARDLGSLSNQPQHF
TRBV19,TRBJ2-3,.,CASSTSMTDTQYF
TRBV7-8,TRBJ2-1,.,CASSFYSGTPAYNEQFF
TRBV24-1,TRBJ1-1,.,CATRGTANTEAFF
TRBV20-1,TRBJ2-3,few,CSARPATDTQYF
TRBV11-1,TRBJ2-5,few,CASSFPGEETQYF
TRBV19,TRBJ1-1,.,CASSWNRNTEAFF
TRBV7-8,TRBJ2-2,.,CASSPRDRGTGELFF
TRBV12-3/TRBV12-4,TRBJ1-2,.,CATVRTGWFGYTF
TRBV7-3,TRBJ1-1,few,CASSPLGGQGTEAFF
TRBV6-5,TRBJ1-1,few,CASSLRVTDTEAFF
TRBV9,TRBJ2-7,few,CASSVGQGDFEQYF
TRBV27,TRBJ2-1,few,CASSLNGRPYNEQFF
TRBV14,TRBJ1-1,many,CASSSRPGTEAFF
TRBV4-3,TRBJ2-5,.,CASSQRGTSGRQTQYF